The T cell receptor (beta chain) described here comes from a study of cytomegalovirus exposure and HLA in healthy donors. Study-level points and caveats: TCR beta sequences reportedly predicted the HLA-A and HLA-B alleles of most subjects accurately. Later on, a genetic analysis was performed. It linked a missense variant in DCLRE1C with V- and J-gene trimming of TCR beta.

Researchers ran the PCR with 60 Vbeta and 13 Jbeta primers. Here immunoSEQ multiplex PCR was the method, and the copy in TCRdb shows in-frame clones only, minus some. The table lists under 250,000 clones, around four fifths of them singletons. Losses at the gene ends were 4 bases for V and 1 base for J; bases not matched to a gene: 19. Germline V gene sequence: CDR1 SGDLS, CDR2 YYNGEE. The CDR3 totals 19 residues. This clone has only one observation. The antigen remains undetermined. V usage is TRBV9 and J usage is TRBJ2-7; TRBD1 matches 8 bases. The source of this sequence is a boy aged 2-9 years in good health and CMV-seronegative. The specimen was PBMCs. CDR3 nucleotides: TGTGCCAGCAGCCTGACCTACCGGGACAGGCCAAATAGGTCCTACGAGCAGTACTTC. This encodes CASSLTYRDRPNRSYEQYF.